The sequence of this TCR beta chain was determined in a study of CD8+CD57+ T cells in acquired aplastic anemia. Study-level background: Sorted CD4+ and CD8+ cell DNA averaged about 3 ug.

Patients chosen for sequencing had CD8+CD57+ cells that had expanded, as shown by flow cytometry. No therapy was given to patients before blood sampling. Broader study findings: Overlap between patients and controls comprised some 31 CD8+ CDR3 sequences.

CDR3 length: 14 amino acids. V shed 7 bases, J shed 5 bases, and the junction held 8 bases outside the gene matches. Germline V gene lookup returns CDR1 SGHVS and CDR2 FNYEAQ. Worth noting for this clonotype: The antigen remains unidentified.

The template for TCR beta VDJ and CDR3 sequence profiling was genomic DNA. TCRdb processed the reads anew with MiXCR; each CDR3 protein has one entry. In the table there are about 160,000 distinct CDR3 sequences, roughly 48% of which are singletons. The sequence was collected from a human donor with aplastic anemia. The material sequenced was sorted CD4+, CD8+, or CD8+CD57+ T cells (not recorded which) from PBMCs. The rearrangement links TRBV7-6 to TRBJ2-7, with 10 nucleotides matching TRBD1. In DNA form, the CDR3 reads TGTGCCAGCACCCCCGGGACAGGGGTCCACGAGCAGTACTTC. Translated, it gives CASTPGTGVHEQYF.